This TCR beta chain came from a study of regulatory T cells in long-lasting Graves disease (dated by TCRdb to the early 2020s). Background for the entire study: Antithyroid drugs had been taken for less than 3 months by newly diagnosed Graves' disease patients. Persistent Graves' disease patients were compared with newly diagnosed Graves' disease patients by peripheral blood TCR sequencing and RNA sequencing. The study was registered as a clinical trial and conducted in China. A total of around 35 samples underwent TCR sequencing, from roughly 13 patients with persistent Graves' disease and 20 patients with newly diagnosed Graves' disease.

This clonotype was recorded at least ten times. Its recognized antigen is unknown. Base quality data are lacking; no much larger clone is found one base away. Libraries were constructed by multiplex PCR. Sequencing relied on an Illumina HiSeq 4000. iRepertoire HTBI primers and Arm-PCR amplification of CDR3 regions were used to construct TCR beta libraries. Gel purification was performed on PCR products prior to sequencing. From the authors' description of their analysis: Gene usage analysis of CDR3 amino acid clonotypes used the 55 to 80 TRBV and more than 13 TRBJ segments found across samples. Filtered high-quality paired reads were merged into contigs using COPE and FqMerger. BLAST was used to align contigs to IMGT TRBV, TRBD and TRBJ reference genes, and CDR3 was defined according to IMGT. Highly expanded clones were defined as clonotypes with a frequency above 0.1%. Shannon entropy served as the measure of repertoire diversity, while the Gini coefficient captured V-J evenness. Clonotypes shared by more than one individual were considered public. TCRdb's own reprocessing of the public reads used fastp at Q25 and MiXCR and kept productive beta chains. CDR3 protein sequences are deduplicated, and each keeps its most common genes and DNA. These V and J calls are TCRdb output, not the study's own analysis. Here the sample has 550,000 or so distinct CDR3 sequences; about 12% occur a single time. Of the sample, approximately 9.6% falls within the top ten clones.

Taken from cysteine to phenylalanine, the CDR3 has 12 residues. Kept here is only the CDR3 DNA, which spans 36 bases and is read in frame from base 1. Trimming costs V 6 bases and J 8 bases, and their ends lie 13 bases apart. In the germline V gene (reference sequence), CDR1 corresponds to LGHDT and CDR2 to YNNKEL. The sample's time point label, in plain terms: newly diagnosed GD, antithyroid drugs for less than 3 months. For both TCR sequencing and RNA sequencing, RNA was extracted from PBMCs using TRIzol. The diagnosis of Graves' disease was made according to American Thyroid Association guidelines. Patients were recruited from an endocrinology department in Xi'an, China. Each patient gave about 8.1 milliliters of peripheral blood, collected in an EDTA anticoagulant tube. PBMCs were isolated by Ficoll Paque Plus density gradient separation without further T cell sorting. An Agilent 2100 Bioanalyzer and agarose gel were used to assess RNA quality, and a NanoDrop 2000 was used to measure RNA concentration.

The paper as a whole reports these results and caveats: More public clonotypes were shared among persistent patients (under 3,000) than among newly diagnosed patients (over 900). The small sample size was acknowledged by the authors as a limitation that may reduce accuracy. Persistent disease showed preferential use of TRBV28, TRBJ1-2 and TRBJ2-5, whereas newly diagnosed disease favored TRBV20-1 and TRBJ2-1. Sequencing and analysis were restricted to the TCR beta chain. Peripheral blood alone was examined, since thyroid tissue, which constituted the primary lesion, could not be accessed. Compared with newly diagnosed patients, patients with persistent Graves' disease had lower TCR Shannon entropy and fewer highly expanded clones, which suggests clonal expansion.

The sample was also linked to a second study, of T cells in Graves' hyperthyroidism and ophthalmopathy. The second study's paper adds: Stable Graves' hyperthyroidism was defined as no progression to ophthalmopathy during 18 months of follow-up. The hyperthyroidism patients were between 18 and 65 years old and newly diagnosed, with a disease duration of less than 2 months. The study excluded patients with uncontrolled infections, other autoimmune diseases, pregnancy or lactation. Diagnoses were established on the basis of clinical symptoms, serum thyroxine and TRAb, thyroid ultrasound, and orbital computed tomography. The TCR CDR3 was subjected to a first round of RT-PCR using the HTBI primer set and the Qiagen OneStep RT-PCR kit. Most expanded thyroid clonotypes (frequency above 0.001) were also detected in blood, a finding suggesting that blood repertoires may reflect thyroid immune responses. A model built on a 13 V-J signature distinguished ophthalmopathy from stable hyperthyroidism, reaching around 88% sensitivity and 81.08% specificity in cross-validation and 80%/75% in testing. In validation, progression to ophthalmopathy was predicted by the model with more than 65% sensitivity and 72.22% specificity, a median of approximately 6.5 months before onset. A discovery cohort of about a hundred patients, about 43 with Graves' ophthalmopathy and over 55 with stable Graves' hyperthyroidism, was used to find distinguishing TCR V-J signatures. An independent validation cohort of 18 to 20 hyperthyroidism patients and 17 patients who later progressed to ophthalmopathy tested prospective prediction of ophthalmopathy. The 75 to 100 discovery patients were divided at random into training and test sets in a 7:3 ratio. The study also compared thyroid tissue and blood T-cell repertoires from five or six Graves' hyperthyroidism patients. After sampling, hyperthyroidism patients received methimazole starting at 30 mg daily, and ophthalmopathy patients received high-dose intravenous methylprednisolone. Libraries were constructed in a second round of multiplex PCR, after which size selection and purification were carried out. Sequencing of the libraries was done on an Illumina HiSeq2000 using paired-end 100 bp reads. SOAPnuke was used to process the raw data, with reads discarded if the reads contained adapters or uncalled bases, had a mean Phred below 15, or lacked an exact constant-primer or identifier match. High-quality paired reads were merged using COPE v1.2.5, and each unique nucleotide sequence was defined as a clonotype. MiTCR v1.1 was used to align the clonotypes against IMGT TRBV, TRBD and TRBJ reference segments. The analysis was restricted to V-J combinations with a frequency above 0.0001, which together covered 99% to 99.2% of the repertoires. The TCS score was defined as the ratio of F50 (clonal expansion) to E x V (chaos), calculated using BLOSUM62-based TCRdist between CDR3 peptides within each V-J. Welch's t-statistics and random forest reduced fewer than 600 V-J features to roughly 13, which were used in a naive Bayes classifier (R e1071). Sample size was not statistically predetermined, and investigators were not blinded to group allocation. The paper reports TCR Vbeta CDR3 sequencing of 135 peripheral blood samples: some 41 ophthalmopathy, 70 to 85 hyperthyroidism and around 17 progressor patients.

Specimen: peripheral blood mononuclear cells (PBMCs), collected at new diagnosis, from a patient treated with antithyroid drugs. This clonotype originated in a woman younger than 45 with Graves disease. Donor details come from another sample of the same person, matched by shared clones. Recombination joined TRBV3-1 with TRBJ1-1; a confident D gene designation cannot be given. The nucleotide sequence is TGTGCCAGCAGTAACACCCTCCGCGAAGCTTTCTTT. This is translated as CASSNTLREAFF. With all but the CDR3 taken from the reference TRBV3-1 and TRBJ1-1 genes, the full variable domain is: DTAVSQTPKYLVTQMGNDKSIKCEQNLGHDTMYWYKQDSKKFLKIMFSYNNKELIINETVPNRFSPKSPDKAHLNLHINSLELGDSAVYFCASSNTLREAFFGQGTRLTVV.